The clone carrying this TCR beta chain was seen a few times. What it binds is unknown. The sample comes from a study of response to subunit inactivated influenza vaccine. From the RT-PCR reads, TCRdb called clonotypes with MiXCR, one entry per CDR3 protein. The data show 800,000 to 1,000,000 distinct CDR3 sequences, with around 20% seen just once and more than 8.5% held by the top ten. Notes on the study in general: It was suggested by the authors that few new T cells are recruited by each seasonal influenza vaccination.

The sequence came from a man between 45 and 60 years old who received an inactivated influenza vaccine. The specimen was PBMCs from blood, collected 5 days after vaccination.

CDR3 nucleotides: TGTGCCACCAGTGATTTGACTTCCAATGAGCAGTTCTTC. Its protein is CATSDLTSNEQFF. This chain connects TRBV24-1 to TRBJ2-1, with D unresolved. Looked up from germline, CDR1 is KGHDR and CDR2 is SFDVKD. The V end was cut by 0 bases, the J end by 6 bases, with 5 bases between. This CDR3 has 13 residues.